The clone carrying this T cell receptor beta chain was found many times. As yet, its antigen is unknown. The data belong to a study of neurological immune-mediated disorders. The CDR3 loop spans 14 amino acids. The germline CDR1 and CDR2 sequences are SNHLY and FYNNEI. V lost 8 bases, J lost 0 bases, and 11 bases lay in between. Per sequencing run, 15-18 subjects together gave over 170 million TCR-beta sequences. TCRdb analysed the 5' RACE reads with MiXCR anew, one entry per CDR3 protein. Among some 35,000 distinct CDR3 sequences listed, roughly 11% were seen once. The sorted-subset TCR libraries were prepared using 1 million CD4+ or CD8+ T cells as the starting material. Study-level results: No sharing of CDR3 amino acid sequences was observed among expanded clones across subjects, suggesting private repertoires in all groups. Patients with HTLV-1-associated myelopathy had the highest level of TCR clonal expansion, whereas patients with multiple sclerosis had the lowest level, falling beneath the level found in healthy controls.

The sequenced sample consisted of CD4+ T cells from blood. The chain joins TRBV2 to TRBJ2-1, with no clear D. The TCR was taken from a woman in her twenties or thirties with HTLV-1-associated myelopathy (HAM/TSP). CDR3 protein: CASVKVFSYNEQFF. The CDR3 DNA reads TGTGCCAGCGTGAAGGTTTTCTCCTACAATGAGCAGTTCTTC.